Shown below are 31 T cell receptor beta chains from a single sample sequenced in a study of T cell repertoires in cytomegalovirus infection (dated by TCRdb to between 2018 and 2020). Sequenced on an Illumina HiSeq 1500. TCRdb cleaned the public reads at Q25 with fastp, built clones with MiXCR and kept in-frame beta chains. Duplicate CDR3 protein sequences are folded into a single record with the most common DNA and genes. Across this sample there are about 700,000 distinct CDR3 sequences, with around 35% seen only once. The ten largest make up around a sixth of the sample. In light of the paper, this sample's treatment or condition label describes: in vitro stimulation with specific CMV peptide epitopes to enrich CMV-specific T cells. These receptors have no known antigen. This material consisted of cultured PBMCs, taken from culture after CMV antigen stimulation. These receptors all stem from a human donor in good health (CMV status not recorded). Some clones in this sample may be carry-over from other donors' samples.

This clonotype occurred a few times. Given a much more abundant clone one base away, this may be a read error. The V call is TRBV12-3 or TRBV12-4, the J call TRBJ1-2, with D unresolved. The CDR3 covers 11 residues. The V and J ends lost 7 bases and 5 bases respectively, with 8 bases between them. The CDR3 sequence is CASTPGYGYTF. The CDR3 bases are TGTGCCAGCACCCCGGGGTATGGCTACACCTTC.

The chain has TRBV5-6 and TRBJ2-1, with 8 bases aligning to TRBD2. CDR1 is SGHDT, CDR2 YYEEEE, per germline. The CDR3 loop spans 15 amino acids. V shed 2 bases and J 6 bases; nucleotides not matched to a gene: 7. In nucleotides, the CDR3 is TGTGCCAGCAGCTTCGGGGGGGGGCCTCCCAATGAGCAGTTCTTC. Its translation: CASSFGGGPPNEQFF.

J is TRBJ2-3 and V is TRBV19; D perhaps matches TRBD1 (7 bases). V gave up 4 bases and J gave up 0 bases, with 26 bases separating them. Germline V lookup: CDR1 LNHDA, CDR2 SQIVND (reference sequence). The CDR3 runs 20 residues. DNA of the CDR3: TGTGCCAGTAGTAGCGACAGGGCGTCGTCTAGCGCCGCTAGCACAGATACGCAGTATTTT. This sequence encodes CASSSDRASSSAASTDTQYF.

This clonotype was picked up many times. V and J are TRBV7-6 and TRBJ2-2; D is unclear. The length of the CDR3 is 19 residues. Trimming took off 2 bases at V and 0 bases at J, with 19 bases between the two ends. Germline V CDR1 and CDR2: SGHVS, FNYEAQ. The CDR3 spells CASSLRSSVAATNTGELFF. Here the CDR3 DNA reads TGTGCCAGCAGCTTAAGGTCGTCCGTGGCAGCCACGAACACCGGGGAGCTGTTTTTT.

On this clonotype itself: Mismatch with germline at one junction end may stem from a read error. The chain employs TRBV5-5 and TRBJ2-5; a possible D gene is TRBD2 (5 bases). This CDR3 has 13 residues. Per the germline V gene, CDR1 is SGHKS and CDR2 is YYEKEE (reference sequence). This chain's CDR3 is CANSSDSQETQYF. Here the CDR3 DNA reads TGTGCCAACAGCTCGGACTCCCAAGAGACCCAGTACTTC.

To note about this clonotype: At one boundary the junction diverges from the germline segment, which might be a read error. The CDR3 DNA is TGTGCCAGCAGTCCTCCCCCCGGGACAGGGCAGGTCTTC. Translating it yields CASSPPPGTGQVF. The rearrangement links TRBV7-6 to TRBJ2-5, with 9 bases matching TRBD1. Germline V lookup: CDR1 SGHVS, CDR2 FNYEAQ. The CDR3 has 13 residues.

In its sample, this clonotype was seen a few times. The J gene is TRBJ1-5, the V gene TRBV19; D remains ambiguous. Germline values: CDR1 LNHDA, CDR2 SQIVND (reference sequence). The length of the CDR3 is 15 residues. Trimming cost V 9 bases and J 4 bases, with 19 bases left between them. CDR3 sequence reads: CASGKTEAPNQPQHF. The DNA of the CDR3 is TGTGCCAGCGGAAAGACCGAAGCTCCAAATCAGCCCCAGCATTTT.

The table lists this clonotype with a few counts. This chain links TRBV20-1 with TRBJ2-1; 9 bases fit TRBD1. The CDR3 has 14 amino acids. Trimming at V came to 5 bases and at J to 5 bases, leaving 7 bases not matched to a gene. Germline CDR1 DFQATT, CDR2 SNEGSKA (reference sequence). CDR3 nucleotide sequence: TGCAGTGCTTTGGGACAGGGAGCGGACAATGAGCAGTTCTTC. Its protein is CSALGQGADNEQFF.

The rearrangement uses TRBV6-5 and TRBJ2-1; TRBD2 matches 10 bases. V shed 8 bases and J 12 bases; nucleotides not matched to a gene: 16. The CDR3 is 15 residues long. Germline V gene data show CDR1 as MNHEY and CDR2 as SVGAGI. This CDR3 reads CASGKSGGAPKGQFF. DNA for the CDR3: TGTGCCAGCGGAAAGAGCGGGGGGGCCCCCAAGGGGCAGTTCTTC.

CDR3: CASSPQGAGMSGETQYF. The DNA of the CDR3 is TGTGCCAGCAGCCCGCAAGGGGCGGGAATGTCAGGGGAGACCCAGTACTTC. The chain recombines TRBV7-2 with TRBJ2-5; D is possibly TRBD2 (6 bases). Germline V gene lookup returns CDR1 SGHTA and CDR2 FQGNSA. The CDR3 runs to 17 residues. V lost 5 bases and J 5 bases, leaving 24 bases between the germline ends.

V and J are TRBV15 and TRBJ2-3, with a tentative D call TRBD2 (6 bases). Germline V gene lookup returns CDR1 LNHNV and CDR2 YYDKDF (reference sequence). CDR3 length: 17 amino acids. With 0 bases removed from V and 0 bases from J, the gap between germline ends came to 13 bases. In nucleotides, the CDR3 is TGTGCCACCAGCAGAGATGGGCTCGCGGGGAGCACAGATACGCAGTATTTT. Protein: CATSRDGLAGSTDTQYF.

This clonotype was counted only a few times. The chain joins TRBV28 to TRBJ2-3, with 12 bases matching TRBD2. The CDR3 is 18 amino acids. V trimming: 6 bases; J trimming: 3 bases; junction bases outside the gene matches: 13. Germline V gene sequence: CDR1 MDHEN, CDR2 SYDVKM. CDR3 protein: CASSLYIGTSGRTDTQYF. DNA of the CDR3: TGTGCCAGCAGCCTCTACATTGGGACTAGCGGGCGTACAGATACGCAGTATTTT.

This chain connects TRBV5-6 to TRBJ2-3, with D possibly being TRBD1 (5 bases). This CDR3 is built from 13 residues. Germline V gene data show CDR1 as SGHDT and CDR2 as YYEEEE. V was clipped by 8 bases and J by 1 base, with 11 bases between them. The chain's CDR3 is CASTGFRTDTQYF. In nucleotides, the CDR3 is TGTGCCAGTACAGGATTTCGCACAGATACGCAGTATTTT.

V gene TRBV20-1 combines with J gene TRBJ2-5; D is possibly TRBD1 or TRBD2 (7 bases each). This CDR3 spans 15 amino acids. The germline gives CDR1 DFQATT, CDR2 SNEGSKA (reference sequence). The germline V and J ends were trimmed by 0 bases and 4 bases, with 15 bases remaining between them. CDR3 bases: TGCAGTGCTAGAGAGGCCCAGGGGGGGGGAGAGACCCAGTACTTC. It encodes CSAREAQGGGETQYF.

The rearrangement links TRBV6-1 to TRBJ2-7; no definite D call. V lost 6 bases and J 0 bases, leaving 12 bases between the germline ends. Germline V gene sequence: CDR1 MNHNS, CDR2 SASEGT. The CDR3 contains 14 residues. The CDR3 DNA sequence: TGTGCCAGCAGCCAAAAAGTTTACTCCTACGAGCAGTACTTC. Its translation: CASSQKVYSYEQYF.

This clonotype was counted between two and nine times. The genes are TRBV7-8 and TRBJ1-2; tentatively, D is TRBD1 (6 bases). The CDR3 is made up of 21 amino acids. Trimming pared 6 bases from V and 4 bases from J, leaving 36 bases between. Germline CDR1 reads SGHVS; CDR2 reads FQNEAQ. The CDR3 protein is CASRPDRGVAGFFREGYGYTF. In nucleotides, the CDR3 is TGTGCCAGCAGACCGGATAGGGGGGTAGCGGGTTTTTTCCGAGAAGGCTATGGCTACACCTTC.

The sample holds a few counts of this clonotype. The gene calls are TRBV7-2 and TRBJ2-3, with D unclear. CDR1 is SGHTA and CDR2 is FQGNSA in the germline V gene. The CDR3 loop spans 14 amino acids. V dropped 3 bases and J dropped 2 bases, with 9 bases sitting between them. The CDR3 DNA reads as TGTGCCAGCAGCTTGACGGCGGCCACAGATACGCAGTATTTT. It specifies CASSLTAATDTQYF.

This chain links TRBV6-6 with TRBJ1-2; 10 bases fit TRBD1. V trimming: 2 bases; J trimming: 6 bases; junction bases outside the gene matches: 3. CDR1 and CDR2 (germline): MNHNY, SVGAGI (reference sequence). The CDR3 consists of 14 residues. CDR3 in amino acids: CASSYVGTGDGYTF. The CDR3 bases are TGTGCCAGCAGTTACGTCGGGACAGGGGATGGCTACACCTTC.

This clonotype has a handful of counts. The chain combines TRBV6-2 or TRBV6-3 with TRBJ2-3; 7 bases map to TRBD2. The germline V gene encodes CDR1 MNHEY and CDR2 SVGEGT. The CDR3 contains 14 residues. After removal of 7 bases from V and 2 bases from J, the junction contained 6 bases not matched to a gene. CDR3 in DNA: TGTGCCAGCATCCGGGGACTAACCACAGATACGCAGTATTTT. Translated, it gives CASIRGLTTDTQYF.

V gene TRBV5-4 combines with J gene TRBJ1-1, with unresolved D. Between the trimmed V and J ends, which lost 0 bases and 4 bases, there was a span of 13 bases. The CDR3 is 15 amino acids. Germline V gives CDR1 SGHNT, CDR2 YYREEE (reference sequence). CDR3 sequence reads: CASSLDGLLSTEAFF. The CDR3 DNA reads TGTGCCAGCAGCTTGGACGGGCTGCTGAGCACTGAAGCTTTCTTT.

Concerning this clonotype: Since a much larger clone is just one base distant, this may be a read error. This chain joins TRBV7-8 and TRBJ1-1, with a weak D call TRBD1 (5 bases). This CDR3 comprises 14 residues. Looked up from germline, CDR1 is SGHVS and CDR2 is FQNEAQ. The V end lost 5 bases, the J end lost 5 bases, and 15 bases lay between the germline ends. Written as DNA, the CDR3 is TGTGCCAGCAGCGGCAAGGGGCGACGGACTGAAGCTTTCTTT. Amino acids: CASSGKGRRTEAFF.

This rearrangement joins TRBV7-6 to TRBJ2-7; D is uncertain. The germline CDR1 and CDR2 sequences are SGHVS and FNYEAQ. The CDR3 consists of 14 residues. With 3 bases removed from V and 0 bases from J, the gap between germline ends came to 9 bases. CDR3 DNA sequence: TGTGCCAGCAGCTTGGCGATGAGCTCCTACGAGCAGTACTTC. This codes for CASSLAMSSYEQYF.

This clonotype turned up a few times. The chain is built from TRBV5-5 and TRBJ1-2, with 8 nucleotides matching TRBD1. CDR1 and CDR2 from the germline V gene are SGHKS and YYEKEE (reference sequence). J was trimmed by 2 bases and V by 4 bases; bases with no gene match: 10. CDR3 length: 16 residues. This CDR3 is CASSHPGTGRNYGYTF. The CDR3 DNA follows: TGTGCCAGCAGCCACCCCGGGACAGGACGGAACTATGGCTACACCTTC.

This CDR3 is CASSIEGGRLWSQHF. CDR3 nucleotides: TGTGCCAGTAGTATAGAGGGGGGGCGCCTTTGGTCCCAGCATTTT. The chain is built from TRBV19 and TRBJ1-5; perhaps TRBD1 as D (6 bases). The CDR3 sequence is 15 residues long. Germline V gene data show CDR1 as LNHDA and CDR2 as SQIVND (reference sequence). V was cut by 0 bases and J by 11 bases, with 17 bases left in between.

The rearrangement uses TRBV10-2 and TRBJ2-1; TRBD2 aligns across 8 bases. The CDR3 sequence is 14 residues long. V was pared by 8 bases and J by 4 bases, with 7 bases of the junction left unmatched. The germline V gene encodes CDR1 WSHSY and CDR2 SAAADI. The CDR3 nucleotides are TGCGCCAGCCAAAAGCGGGGGTGGTACAATGAGCAGTTCTTC. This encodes CASQKRGWYNEQFF.

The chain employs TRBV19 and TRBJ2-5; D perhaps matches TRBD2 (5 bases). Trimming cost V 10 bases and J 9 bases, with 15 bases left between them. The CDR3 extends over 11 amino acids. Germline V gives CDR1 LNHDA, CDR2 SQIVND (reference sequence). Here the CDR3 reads CAIPGPEAQYF. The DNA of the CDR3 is TGTGCCATTCCGGGTCCGGAGGCCCAGTACTTC. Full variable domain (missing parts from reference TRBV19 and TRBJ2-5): DGGITQSPKYLFRKEGQNVTLSCEQNLNHDAMYWYRQDPGQGLRLIYYSQIVNDFQKGDIAEGYSVSREKKESFPLTVTSAQKNPTAFYLCAIPGPEAQYFGPGTRLLVL.

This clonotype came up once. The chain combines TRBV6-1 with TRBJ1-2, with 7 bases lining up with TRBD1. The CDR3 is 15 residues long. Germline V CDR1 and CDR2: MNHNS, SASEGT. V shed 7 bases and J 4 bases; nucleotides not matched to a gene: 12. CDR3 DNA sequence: TGTGCCAGCAACACAGGGGACTTTCCCCCCTATGGCTACACCTTC. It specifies CASNTGDFPPYGYTF.

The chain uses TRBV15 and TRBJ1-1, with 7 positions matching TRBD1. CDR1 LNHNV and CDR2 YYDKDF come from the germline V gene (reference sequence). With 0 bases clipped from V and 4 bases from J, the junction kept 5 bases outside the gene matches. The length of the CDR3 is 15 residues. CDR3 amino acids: CATSRDRAGGTEAFF. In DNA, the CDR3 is TGTGCCACCAGCAGAGATCGGGCAGGGGGCACTGAAGCTTTCTTT.

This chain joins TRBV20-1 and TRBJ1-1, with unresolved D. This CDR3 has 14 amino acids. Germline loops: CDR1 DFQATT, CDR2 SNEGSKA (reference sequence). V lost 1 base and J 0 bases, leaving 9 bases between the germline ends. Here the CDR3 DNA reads TGCAGTGCTAGAGCCAGAGTGATGAACACTGAAGCTTTCTTT. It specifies CSARARVMNTEAFF.

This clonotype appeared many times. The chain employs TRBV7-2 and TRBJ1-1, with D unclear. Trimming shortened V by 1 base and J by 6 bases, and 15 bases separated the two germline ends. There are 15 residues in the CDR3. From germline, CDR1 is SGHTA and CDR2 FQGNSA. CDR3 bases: TGTGCCAGCAGCTTAGAATCAGGAGGATTCCCTGAAGCTTTCTTT. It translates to CASSLESGGFPEAFF.

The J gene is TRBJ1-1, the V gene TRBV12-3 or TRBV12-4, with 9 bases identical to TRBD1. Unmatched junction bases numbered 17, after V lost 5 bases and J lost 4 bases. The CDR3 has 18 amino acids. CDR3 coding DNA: TGTGCCAGCAGTCCTCACCCGGGACAGGGTTCTGGGGGCACTGAAGCTTTCTTT. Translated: CASSPHPGQGSGGTEAFF.